The following is a T cell receptor beta chain sequence with its context. The sample comes from a study of blood T cell repertoires in COVID-19. Study background: The United States, Italy and Spain were the sources of the acute and convalescent COVID-19 samples. Sample material is recorded as cDNA or gDNA derived from T cells, B-cell-depleted T cells, or PBMCs.

The CDR3 runs to 15 residues. Germline V lookup: CDR1 SGHTA, CDR2 FQGTGA. Trimming took 5 bases from V and 0 from J, leaving 11 bases between them. Sequencing used immunoSEQ multiplex PCR; TCRdb keeps in-frame clones, though not all of them. This sample yields roughly 41,000 clones, of which about 88% are seen a single time; approximately 12% belongs to the top ten. This TCR was sampled from a man aged 55 to 70 with active COVID-19. The V and J genes are TRBV7-3 and TRBJ2-1; TRBD2 might be the D (6 bases). The sequenced sample consisted of peripheral blood. The CDR3 spells CASSVAVSSYNEQFF. In DNA form, the CDR3 reads TGTGCCAGCAGCGTAGCGGTTAGCTCCTACAATGAGCAGTTCTTC. Full variable domain (missing parts from reference TRBV7-3 and TRBJ2-1): GAGVSQTPSNKVTEKGKYVELRCDPISGHTALYWYRQSLGQGPEFLIYFQGTGAADDSGLPNDRFFAVRPEGSVSTLKIQRTERGDSAVYLCASSVAVSSYNEQFFGPGTRLTVL.